The 26 T cell receptor beta chains listed next were all sequenced from one sample in a study of blood T cell repertoires in COVID-19. Clones were sequenced by immunoSEQ multiplex PCR, and TCRdb holds only the in-frame ones, with some missing. Of roughly 100,000 clones listed, 69% are singletons. Sequencing used peripheral blood. These receptors all stem from an elderly man with acute or convalescent COVID-19.

This chain connects TRBV3-1 (or the pseudogene TRBV3-2) to TRBJ1-5, with D perhaps matching TRBD1 (5 bases). From germline, CDR1 is LGHDT and CDR2 YNNKEL (reference sequence). This CDR3 has 15 residues. Trimming shortened V by 0 bases and J by 7 bases, and 13 bases separated the two germline ends. CDR3 sequence reads: CASSQDVWGGQPQHF. The DNA for the CDR3 is TGTGCCAGCAGCCAAGATGTATGGGGCGGACAGCCCCAGCATTTT.

The table lists this clone with a few counts. This chain uses TRBV14 with TRBJ2-3; no definite D call. V shed 4 bases and J shed 4 bases, with 12 bases lying between them. Germline assignment: CDR1 SGHDN and CDR2 FVKESK. The CDR3 sequence is 14 residues long. This CDR3 is CASSPPRFPDTQYF. CDR3 bases: TGTGCCAGCAGCCCGCCCAGGTTCCCAGATACGCAGTATTTT.

The J gene is TRBJ2-7, the V gene TRBV18; TRBD1 aligns across 9 bases. The CDR3 runs 14 residues. Germline lookup yields CDR1 KGHSH and CDR2 LQKENI. Losses at the gene ends were 2 bases for V and 6 bases for J; bases not matched to a gene: 5. CDR3 DNA sequence: TGTGCCAGCTCACCAGAGACAGGGGGTTCCGAGCAGTACTTC. It is translated as CASSPETGGSEQYF.

The chain uses TRBV6-6 and TRBJ2-5; D possibly corresponds to TRBD1 (6 bases). Germline V gene lookup returns CDR1 MNHNY and CDR2 SVGAGI (reference sequence). The CDR3 extends over 14 amino acids. Deletions cut 7 bases from V and 5 bases from J, with 17 bases between. The CDR3 is CASIKDRSEETQYF. In DNA form, the CDR3 reads TGTGCCAGCATTAAAGACAGGTCGGAGGAGACCCAGTACTTC.

The genes are TRBV27 and TRBJ2-3, with D possibly being TRBD1 (5 bases). Germline values: CDR1 MNHEY, CDR2 SMNVEV (reference sequence). V was trimmed by 7 bases and J by 9 bases, leaving 20 bases between them. The CDR3 spans 14 residues. The CDR3 DNA reads TGTGCCAGCACCGGACGCGCAGACAGCAGCACGCAGTATTTT. Protein: CASTGRADSSTQYF.

The chain combines TRBV5-1 with TRBJ1-5; 9 bases line up with TRBD1. Per the germline V gene, CDR1 is SGHRS and CDR2 is YFSETQ. The V segment lost 3 bases and the J segment 4 bases; nucleotides outside the gene matches: 2. The CDR3 is 14 amino acids. DNA for the CDR3: TGCGCCAGCAGCTGGGGGACAGGGAATCAGCCCCAGCATTTT. Translating gives CASSWGTGNQPQHF.

The CDR3 DNA sequence: TGTGCCAGCAGCGTAGGCCCGGGGTTCGGTGAAAAACTGTTTTTT. Translation gives CASSVGPGFGEKLFF. V is TRBV9 and J is TRBJ1-4; D gene ambiguous. The CDR3 sequence is 15 residues long. Germline V CDR1 and CDR2: SGDLS, YYNGEE. V lost 0 bases and J 7 bases, leaving 13 bases between the germline ends.

The J gene is TRBJ1-4, the V gene TRBV4-1; TRBD1 is a possible D gene (5 bases). The CDR3 runs to 15 residues. CDR1 MGHRA and CDR2 YSYEKL come from the germline V gene. The ends were cut back, 0 bases at V and 7 bases at J, with 12 bases in the middle. CDR3 region: CASSQDIGGSEKLFF. The CDR3 DNA follows: TGCGCCAGCAGCCAAGATATCGGGGGGAGTGAAAAACTGTTTTTT.

A few counts support this clone. The chain couples TRBV19 to TRBJ2-7; TRBD2 might be the D (5 bases). Germline CDR1 LNHDA, CDR2 SQIVND (reference sequence). Trimming left V 2 bases short and J 2 bases short, with 13 bases between. CDR3 length: 15 amino acids. CDR3 loop: CASSIRLALPYEQYF. CDR3 DNA: TGTGCCAGTAGTATACGCCTAGCACTTCCCTACGAGCAGTACTTC. Combining the CDR3 with reference TRBV19 and TRBJ2-7 gives the whole variable domain DGGITQSPKYLFRKEGQNVTLSCEQNLNHDAMYWYRQDPGQGLRLIYYSQIVNDFQKGDIAEGYSVSREKKESFPLTVTSAQKNPTAFYLCASSIRLALPYEQYFGPGTRLTVT.

The rearrangement joins TRBV11-2 to TRBJ2-1, with D possibly matching TRBD2 (6 bases). This CDR3 has 14 amino acids. V was cut by 5 bases and J by 6 bases, with 14 bases left in between. Germline assignment: CDR1 SGHAT and CDR2 FQNNGV. CDR3 nucleotide sequence: TGTGCCAGCAGCCGAGAGCTAGCGACCAATGAGCAGTTCTTC. It is translated as CASSRELATNEQFF.

The genes are TRBV27 and TRBJ2-1; TRBD1 aligns across 8 bases. V lost 9 bases to trimming and J lost 6 bases; unmatched junction nucleotides: 7. CDR1 is MNHEY and CDR2 is SMNVEV in the germline V gene (reference sequence). CDR3 length: 13 amino acids. CDR3 region: CASRTGSGNEQFF. The CDR3 nucleotides are TGTGCCAGTCGGACAGGGAGTGGCAATGAGCAGTTCTTC.

This clone was picked up one time. The chain couples TRBV5-4 to TRBJ2-1; 12 nucleotides agree with TRBD2. V gave up 1 base and J gave up 2 bases; unmatched junction bases: 13. This CDR3 region has 20 residues. Germline V CDR1 and CDR2: SGHNT, YYREEE (reference sequence). CDR3 sequence (DNA): TGTGCCAGCAGCTTGTGGCCTAGCGGGAGGGTCTCCTATACCTACAATGAGCAGTTCTTC. Amino acids: CASSLWPSGRVSYTYNEQFF.

The V gene is TRBV18, the J gene TRBJ1-1, with no clear D. Germline CDR1 KGHSH, CDR2 LQKENI. This CDR3 has 14 residues. V was shortened by 2 bases and J by 1 base, with 8 bases between the two germline ends. CDR3 protein: CASSPGGENTEAFF. DNA for the CDR3: TGTGCCAGCTCACCAGGCGGTGAGAACACTGAAGCTTTCTTT.

This chain connects TRBV29-1 to TRBJ2-3, with D tentatively TRBD2 (6 bases). The CDR3 consists of 14 residues. The V end lost 7 bases, the J end lost 3 bases, and 17 bases lay between the germline ends. Per the germline V gene, CDR1 is SQVTM and CDR2 is ANQGSEA. CDR3 DNA: TGCAGCGGTAGTCCCGGCCTAGCGACAGATACGCAGTATTTT. It specifies CSGSPGLATDTQYF.

V is TRBV7-2 and J is TRBJ2-1; tentative D call: TRBD2 (6 bases). This CDR3 has 13 residues. The germline V gene encodes CDR1 SGHTA and CDR2 FQGNSA. Trimming left V 5 bases short and J 5 bases short, with 10 bases between. The CDR3 sequence: CASSPRRDNEQFF. DNA of the CDR3: TGTGCCAGCAGCCCGAGGAGGGACAATGAGCAGTTCTTC.

This clone was observed at least ten times. V and J are TRBV2 and TRBJ1-2; D is perhaps TRBD1 (6 bases). V was clipped by 3 bases and J by 4 bases, with 21 bases between them. Germline lookup yields CDR1 SNHLY and CDR2 FYNNEI. This CDR3 is 17 amino acids long. CDR3 in DNA: TGTGCCAGCAGTGATCCAGGTCAGGGGTACTATGCCTATGGCTACACCTTC. It codes for CASSDPGQGYYAYGYTF.

The chain uses TRBV9 and TRBJ1-2; 8 bases match TRBD1. The CDR3 loop spans 15 amino acids. The J segment lost 8 bases and the V segment lost 0 bases, leaving 9 bases of the junction unmatched. CDR1 is SGDLS, CDR2 YYNGEE, per germline. CDR3 bases: TGTGCCAGCAGCGTAGAGGACAGGGCGGCGGAGGGCTACACCTTC. Protein product: CASSVEDRAAEGYTF.

This rearrangement joins TRBV2 to TRBJ2-2; D possibly corresponds to TRBD2 (6 bases). Germline V gene data show CDR1 as SNHLY and CDR2 as FYNNEI. Trimming removed 6 bases at V and 2 bases at J, with 16 bases between. The CDR3 length is 16 residues. The CDR3 reads CASRRHPGDNTGELFF. CDR3 sequence (DNA): TGTGCCAGCAGACGACATCCGGGAGACAACACCGGGGAGCTGTTTTTT.

The rearrangement uses TRBV13 and TRBJ2-3; D is possibly TRBD2 (7 bases). The CDR3 length is 15 residues. The germline gives CDR1 PRHDT, CDR2 FYEKMQ (reference sequence). V lost 5 bases to trimming and J lost 5 bases, with 17 bases between them. The CDR3 nucleotides are TGTGCCAGCAGCCCGGCGGGGGCTTATGGAGATACGCAGTATTTT. Translated: CASSPAGAYGDTQYF.

This sequence joins TRBV29-1 and TRBJ1-1; 8 bases align to TRBD1. CDR3 length equals 11 residues. J lost 4 bases, V lost 7 bases, and 2 bases had no gene match. Per the germline V gene, CDR1 is SQVTM and CDR2 is ANQGSEA. The CDR3 is CSADRGTEAFF. The CDR3 DNA sequence: TGCAGCGCTGACAGGGGCACTGAAGCTTTCTTT.

This clone was counted a few times. The chain couples TRBV14 to TRBJ1-5, with a possible D match to TRBD1 (5 bases). V lost 10 bases, J lost 4 bases, and 23 bases lay in between. Germline V lookup: CDR1 SGHDN, CDR2 FVKESK. The CDR3 has 16 residues. The CDR3: CAIPRRGAGLNQPQHF. CDR3 in DNA: TGTGCCATTCCGAGGAGGGGAGCGGGGTTGAATCAGCCCCAGCATTTT.

The genes are TRBV5-1 and TRBJ1-4; 11 nucleotides align to TRBD1. The CDR3 has 16 residues. Germline V gives CDR1 SGHRS, CDR2 YFSETQ. Unmatched junction bases numbered 7, after V lost 4 bases and J lost 5 bases. The CDR3 DNA reads as TGCGCCAGCAGCACGGGACAGGGGGGAATAAATGAAAAACTGTTTTTT. This translates into CASSTGQGGINEKLFF.

Many counts were recorded for this clone. The chain has TRBV5-6 and TRBJ2-7; TRBD2 is a possible D gene (6 bases). The CDR3 loop spans 13 amino acids. Trimming stripped 4 bases from V and 6 bases from J, with 14 bases between. Germline V gene data show CDR1 as SGHDT and CDR2 as YYEEEE. The CDR3 is CASSPGGKGEQYF. The CDR3 DNA reads as TGTGCCAGCAGCCCTGGGGGGAAGGGCGAGCAGTACTTC.

This clone was picked up a small number of times. The chain joins TRBV7-2 to TRBJ2-1; TRBD2 matches 13 bases. CDR1 and CDR2 from the germline V gene are SGHTA and FQGNSA. The trim removed 6 bases at V and 7 bases at J, leaving 6 bases unmatched. The CDR3 totals 15 residues. The CDR3 nucleotides are TGTGCCAGCAGGGGGGGACTAGCGGGAAGGAATGAGCAGTTCTTC. As protein: CASRGGLAGRNEQFF.

At least ten counts were recorded for this clone. The V call is TRBV6-1, the J call TRBJ2-7; a weak D match, TRBD1 (5 bases). Germline CDR1 reads MNHNS; CDR2 reads SASEGT. The CDR3 covers 15 residues. V gave up 2 bases and J gave up 5 bases, with 16 bases separating them. In DNA form, the CDR3 reads TGTGCCAGCAGTGAATGGACAAGTAACCTCGACGAGCAGTACTTC. Translated, it gives CASSEWTSNLDEQYF.

The chain links TRBV28 to TRBJ1-5, with D tentatively TRBD1 (5 bases). The CDR3 has 12 amino acids. Germline V lookup: CDR1 MDHEN, CDR2 SYDVKM. V was cut by 7 bases and J by 7 bases, with 11 bases left in between. CDR3 region: CASTTGEQPQHF. For the CDR3, the DNA is TGTGCCAGCACCACGGGGGAACAGCCCCAGCATTTT.